A selection of T cell receptor beta chains follows, all from one sample in a study of blood T cell repertoires in COVID-19. Repertoires were generated with immunoSEQ multiplex PCR, while TCRdb's copy carries only in-frame clones and drops some. The table has more than 200,000 clones, 65% to 90% seen once; the top ten hold just under 2%. The specimen was peripheral blood. The receptors derive from a man aged 25-40 years with active or convalescent COVID-19. Both conserved end residues are part of each CDR3. A D gene is named only where the DNA matches it firmly. Clone size appears in some rows only: once, few, many, or a class for an expanded clone.

J gene: TRBJ2-5
D gene: .
V gene: TRBV21-1
clone size: .
CDR3 protein: CATPRGGETQYF
CDR3 DNA: TGTGCCACCCCTCGGGGGGGAGAGACCCAGTACTTC

J gene: TRBJ1-1
D gene: TRBD1
V gene: TRBV30
clone size: .
CDR3 protein: CAYYRDRGVTEAFF
CDR3 DNA: TGTGCCTATTACCGGGACAGGGGCGTCACTGAAGCTTTCTTT

J gene: TRBJ1-3
D gene: .
V gene: TRBV4-1
clone size: few
CDR3 protein: CASSQGRTGNTIYF
CDR3 DNA: TGCGCCAGCAGCCAAGGCAGGACTGGAAACACCATATATTTT

J gene: TRBJ2-1
D gene: .
V gene: TRBV15
clone size: .
CDR3 protein: CATSRERYNEQFF
CDR3 DNA: TGTGCCACCAGCAGAGAGAGGTACAATGAGCAGTTCTTC

J gene: TRBJ2-3
D gene: TRBD2
V gene: TRBV15
clone size: .
CDR3 protein: CATREGFNIAGKQYF
CDR3 DNA: TGTGCCACCAGAGAGGGCTTCAATATAGCGGGAAAGCAGTATTTT

J gene: TRBJ1-1
D gene: .
V gene: TRBV14
clone size: .
CDR3 protein: CASSQRSRGAAEAFF
CDR3 DNA: TGTGCCAGCAGCCAAAGGTCTAGGGGCGCCGCTGAAGCTTTCTTT

J gene: TRBJ1-2
D gene: .
V gene: TRBV27
clone size: .
CDR3 protein: CASRGRGYNYGYTF
CDR3 DNA: TGTGCCAGCAGGGGGCGGGGGTATAACTATGGCTACACCTTC

J gene: TRBJ1-1
D gene: TRBD1
V gene: TRBV19
clone size: .
CDR3 protein: CASNPDRGPAFF
CDR3 DNA: TGTGCCTCAAACCCCGACAGGGGCCCAGCTTTCTTT

J gene: TRBJ1-2
D gene: TRBD1
V gene: TRBV3-1/TRBV3-2
clone size: .
CDR3 protein: CASSPGGPFYGYTF
CDR3 DNA: TGTGCCAGCAGCCCAGGGGGCCCGTTCTATGGCTACACCTTC

J gene: TRBJ2-5
D gene: TRBD2
V gene: TRBV3-1/TRBV3-2
clone size: .
CDR3 protein: CASSQGLAGGGQETQYF
CDR3 DNA: TGTGCCAGCAGCCAAGGATTGGCGGGGGGGGGCCAAGAGACCCAGTACTTC

J gene: TRBJ2-3
D gene: TRBD2
V gene: TRBV24-1
clone size: .
CDR3 protein: CATSGTSADTQYF
CDR3 DNA: TGTGCCACCAGTGGGACTAGCGCAGATACGCAGTATTTT

J gene: TRBJ2-7
D gene: .
V gene: TRBV5-8
clone size: .
CDR3 protein: CASSLAGAHEQYF
CDR3 DNA: TGTGCCAGCAGCTTGGCAGGGGCCCACGAGCAGTACTTC

J gene: TRBJ2-1
D gene: TRBD1
V gene: TRBV6-5
clone size: .
CDR3 protein: CASRPRPGQGDEQFF
CDR3 DNA: TGTGCCAGCAGACCACGCCCGGGACAGGGCGATGAGCAGTTCTTC

J gene: TRBJ1-3
D gene: .
V gene: TRBV7-9
clone size: .
CDR3 protein: CASSHSGSWGNTIYF
CDR3 DNA: TGTGCCAGCAGCCACTCAGGGTCATGGGGAAACACCATATATTTT

J gene: TRBJ1-5
D gene: .
V gene: TRBV2
clone size: .
CDR3 protein: CASSVISSLNQPQHF
CDR3 DNA: TGTGCCAGCAGTGTTATCTCCAGTTTGAATCAGCCCCAGCATTTT

J gene: TRBJ2-1
D gene: TRBD2
V gene: TRBV29-1
clone size: .
CDR3 protein: CSVEPGLATSRNNEQFF
CDR3 DNA: TGCAGCGTTGAGCCGGGACTAGCGACATCCCGAAACAATGAGCAGTTCTTC

J gene: TRBJ2-1
D gene: TRBD2
V gene: TRBV6-7
clone size: .
CDR3 protein: CASNDRGGLNYNEQFF
CDR3 DNA: TGTGCCAGCAACGACCGCGGGGGGCTCAACTACAATGAGCAGTTCTTC

J gene: TRBJ2-3
D gene: TRBD2
V gene: TRBV6-2/TRBV6-3
clone size: .
CDR3 protein: CASSPPGTSGGAVTDTQYF
CDR3 DNA: TGTGCCAGCAGTCCCCCGGGGACTAGCGGGGGGGCCGTGACCGATACGCAGTATTTT

J gene: TRBJ1-1
D gene: .
V gene: TRBV29-1
clone size: .
CDR3 protein: CSVTAVDPGWEAFF
CDR3 DNA: TGCAGCGTTACAGCGGTGGACCCTGGATGGGAAGCTTTCTTT

J gene: TRBJ2-1
D gene: .
V gene: TRBV7-8
clone size: .
CDR3 protein: CATSHSPGEGNEQFF
CDR3 DNA: TGTGCCACCTCCCACTCCCCGGGGGAAGGCAATGAGCAGTTCTTC

J gene: TRBJ2-7
D gene: .
V gene: TRBV7-2
clone size: .
CDR3 protein: CASSQLSTHYEQYF
CDR3 DNA: TGTGCCAGCAGCCAACTTTCCACCCACTACGAGCAGTACTTC

J gene: TRBJ1-1
D gene: .
V gene: TRBV19
clone size: .
CDR3 protein: CASSIRDTEAFF
CDR3 DNA: TGTGCCAGTAGTATCAGGGACACTGAAGCTTTCTTT

J gene: TRBJ2-1
D gene: .
V gene: TRBV12-3/TRBV12-4
clone size: .
CDR3 protein: CASSLAGSGQFF
CDR3 DNA: TGTGCCAGCAGTTTAGCGGGGAGCGGGCAGTTCTTC

J gene: TRBJ2-6
D gene: .
V gene: TRBV25-1
clone size: .
CDR3 protein: CASSETTVSGANVLTF
CDR3 DNA: TGTGCCAGCAGTGAAACGACAGTCTCTGGGGCCAACGTCCTGACTTTC

J gene: TRBJ1-2
D gene: .
V gene: TRBV18
clone size: .
CDR3 protein: CASSPVVGRGNGGYGYTF
CDR3 DNA: TGTGCCAGCTCACCTGTAGTAGGCAGGGGAAATGGTGGCTATGGCTACACCTTC

J gene: TRBJ2-1
D gene: .
V gene: TRBV12-3/TRBV12-4
clone size: .
CDR3 protein: CASSRSMNEQFF
CDR3 DNA: TGTGCCAGCAGCCGGTCTATGAATGAGCAGTTCTTC

J gene: TRBJ1-2
D gene: TRBD1
V gene: TRBV6-5
clone size: once
CDR3 protein: CASSYRVRGYGYTF
CDR3 DNA: TGTGCCAGCAGTTACAGAGTCAGGGGGTATGGCTACACCTTC

J gene: TRBJ2-7
D gene: TRBD1
V gene: TRBV18
clone size: .
CDR3 protein: CASSQRDRAYEQYF
CDR3 DNA: TGTGCCAGCTCACAAAGGGACAGGGCCTACGAGCAGTACTTC

J gene: TRBJ1-1
D gene: .
V gene: TRBV2
clone size: .
CDR3 protein: CASSFTRTHEAFF
CDR3 DNA: TGTGCCAGCAGTTTTACACGGACACATGAAGCTTTCTTT

J gene: TRBJ2-7
D gene: TRBD1
V gene: TRBV3-1/TRBV3-2
clone size: .
CDR3 protein: CASSQDLRQGGAYEQYF
CDR3 DNA: TGTGCCAGCAGCCAAGATCTCCGACAGGGGGGAGCCTACGAGCAGTACTTC

J gene: TRBJ2-7
D gene: .
V gene: TRBV5-6
clone size: once
CDR3 protein: CASSQPGRGYEQYF
CDR3 DNA: TGTGCCAGCAGCCAGCCGGGTCGGGGGTACGAGCAGTACTTC

J gene: TRBJ2-1
D gene: TRBD2
V gene: TRBV2
clone size: once
CDR3 protein: CASSEALSGGSYNEQFF
CDR3 DNA: TGTGCCAGCAGTGAAGCGCTTTCGGGGGGCTCCTACAATGAGCAGTTCTTC

J gene: TRBJ2-2
D gene: TRBD1
V gene: TRBV2
clone size: .
CDR3 protein: CASSGYRRSGTGPDTGELFF
CDR3 DNA: TGTGCCAGCAGTGGTTATCGGCGTTCCGGGACAGGGCCTGACACCGGGGAGCTGTTTTTT

J gene: TRBJ2-2
D gene: TRBD1
V gene: TRBV24-1
clone size: .
CDR3 protein: CATSDSPGTDYTGELFF
CDR3 DNA: TGTGCCACCAGTGATTCGCCCGGGACAGACTACACCGGGGAGCTGTTTTTT

J gene: TRBJ2-1
D gene: .
V gene: TRBV19
clone size: .
CDR3 protein: CASSIRLAYNEQFF
CDR3 DNA: TGTGCCAGTAGTATTAGACTGGCTTACAATGAGCAGTTCTTC

J gene: TRBJ1-6
D gene: .
V gene: TRBV6-5
clone size: .
CDR3 protein: CASPHGSLTNSPLHF
CDR3 DNA: TGTGCCAGCCCGCACGGGTCTCTCACCAATTCACCCCTCCACTTT

J gene: TRBJ1-4
D gene: .
V gene: TRBV5-4
clone size: few
CDR3 protein: CASSAGPPEKLFF
CDR3 DNA: TGTGCCAGCAGCGCGGGACCCCCTGAAAAACTGTTTTTT